This T cell receptor (beta chain) is drawn from a study of blood T cell repertoires in COVID-19. For the study at large: Sample material is recorded as cDNA or gDNA derived from T cells, B-cell-depleted T cells, or PBMCs.

Seattle cases were enrolled at active infection and followed longitudinally. This table comes from immunoSEQ multiplex PCR, and its TCRdb copy is limited to in-frame clones, with some not included. The data contain around 150,000 clones, approximately 90% of them singletons. CDR1 SNHLY and CDR2 FYNNEI come from the germline V gene. This CDR3 spans 14 amino acids. The ends were cut back, 4 bases at V and 1 base at J, with 9 bases in the middle. Source material: peripheral blood. The V and J genes are TRBV2 and TRBJ2-3; possibly TRBD2 for D (5 bases). This clonotype was sampled from a woman aged 70-85 years with COVID-19, enrolled during active disease. Here the CDR3 reads CASSGGQGTDTQYF. The CDR3 region has the DNA TGTGCCAGCAGTGGCGGGCAAGGCACAGATACGCAGTATTTT.